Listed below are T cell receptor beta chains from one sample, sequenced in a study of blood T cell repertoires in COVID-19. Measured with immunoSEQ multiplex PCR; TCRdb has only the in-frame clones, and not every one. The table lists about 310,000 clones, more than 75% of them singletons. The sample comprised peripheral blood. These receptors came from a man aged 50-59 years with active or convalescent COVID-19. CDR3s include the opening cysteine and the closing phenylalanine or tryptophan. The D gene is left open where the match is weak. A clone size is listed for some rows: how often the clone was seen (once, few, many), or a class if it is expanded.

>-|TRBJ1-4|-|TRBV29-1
TGCAGCGTTCGGACAGACACAACTAATGAAAAACTGTTTTTT
CSVRTDTTNEKLFF
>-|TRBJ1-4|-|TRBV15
TGTGCCACCAGCAGAGATATAGGAGAGACTGAAAAACTGTTTTTT
CATSRDIGETEKLFF
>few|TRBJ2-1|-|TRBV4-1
TGCGCCAGTACCCAGGGCGGTTCCTACAATGAGCAGTTCTTC
CASTQGGSYNEQFF
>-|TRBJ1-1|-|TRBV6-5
TGTGCCAGCAGTCAATCCCGACAGACTGAAGCTTTCTTT
CASSQSRQTEAFF
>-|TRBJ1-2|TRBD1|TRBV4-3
TGCGCCAGCAGCCCCGAGGCGACAGGGAGTGTCTATGGCTACACCTTC
CASSPEATGSVYGYTF
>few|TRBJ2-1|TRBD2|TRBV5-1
TGCGCCAGCAGCTTGGCTAGCGGGGTATACAATGAGCAGTTCTTC
CASSLASGVYNEQFF
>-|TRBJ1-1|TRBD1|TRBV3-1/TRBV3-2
TGTGCCAGCAGCCTAGGACAGGGCGGGACTGAAGCTTTCTTT
CASSLGQGGTEAFF
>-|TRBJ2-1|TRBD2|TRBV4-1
TGCGCCAGCAGCCAGGGACTAGCGGGGGAGCAGTTCTTC
CASSQGLAGEQFF
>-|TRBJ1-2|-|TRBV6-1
TGTGCCAGCAGTGAAGATTGGCAGGGTGGCTACACCTTC
CASSEDWQGGYTF
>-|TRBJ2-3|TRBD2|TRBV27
TGTGCCAGCAGTTTAGGACGCAGGGAGGGCGGCACAGATACGCAGTATTTT
CASSLGRREGGTDTQYF
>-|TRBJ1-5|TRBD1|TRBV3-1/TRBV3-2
TGTGCCAGCAGCCGAGACAGGGCAGGTCAGCCCCAGCATTTT
CASSRDRAGQPQHF
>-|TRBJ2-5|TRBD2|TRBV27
TGTGCCAGCAGTGGCCCCCCCCTAGCGGGAGCTGAGACCCAGTACTTC
CASSGPPLAGAETQYF
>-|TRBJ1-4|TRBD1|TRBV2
TGTGCCAGCAGGGGACAGCATGCTGGAACTAATGAAAAACTGTTTTTT
CASRGQHAGTNEKLFF
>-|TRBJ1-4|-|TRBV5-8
TGTGCCAGCAGCTATTCTGGGGGGGGCGAAAAACTGTTTTTT
CASSYSGGGEKLFF
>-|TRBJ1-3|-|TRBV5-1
TGCGCCAGCAGCTTGGAGGGAGGTGGAAACACCATATATTTT
CASSLEGGGNTIYF
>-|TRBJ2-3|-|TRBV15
TGTGCCACCAGCAGAGGCAAGGGTGAGGAACTAGCACACCCCAATTGGGGCACAGATACGCAGTATTTT
CATSRGKGEELAHPNWGTDTQYF
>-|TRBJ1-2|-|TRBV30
TGTGCCTGGAGTGTACTTGAGGGTGGTGGCTACACCTTC
CAWSVLEGGGYTF
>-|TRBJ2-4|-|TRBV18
TGTGCCAGCTCACCGGGCATAAACATTCAGTACTTC
CASSPGINIQYF
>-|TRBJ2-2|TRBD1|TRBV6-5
TGTGCCAGCAGGAAAGGGGGCCTCAACACCGGGGAGCTGTTTTTT
CASRKGGLNTGELFF
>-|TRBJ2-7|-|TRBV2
TGTGCCAGCACCTACAGCCGCGAGCAGTACTTC
CASTYSREQYF
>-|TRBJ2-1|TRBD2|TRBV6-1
TGTGCCAGCAGTGAAACCGCGGGGGGGTACAATGAGCAGTTCTTC
CASSETAGGYNEQFF
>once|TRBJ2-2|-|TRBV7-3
TGTGCCAGCAGCTGGACAGTCCCTAGAGGCACCGGGGAGCTGTTTTTT
CASSWTVPRGTGELFF
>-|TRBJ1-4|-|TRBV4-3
TGCGCCAGCAGCCAATCTCCTCGCTCGGGATCAACTAATGAAAAACTGTTTTTT
CASSQSPRSGSTNEKLFF
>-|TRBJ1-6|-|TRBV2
TGTGCCAGCAGTGGCCGGGGTTCACCCCTCCACTTT
CASSGRGSPLHF
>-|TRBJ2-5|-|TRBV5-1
TGCGCCAGCAGCCCGGTGTGGTCCCAAGAGACCCAGTACTTC
CASSPVWSQETQYF
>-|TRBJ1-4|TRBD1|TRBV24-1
TGTGCCACCAGTGACTCCGGGACAGGGGAAAATGAAAAACTGTTTTTT
CATSDSGTGENEKLFF
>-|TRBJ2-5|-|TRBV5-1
TGCGCCAGCAGCGGGTCCCCAGGGGGGCTCGGGTCTGAGACCCAGTACTTC
CASSGSPGGLGSETQYF
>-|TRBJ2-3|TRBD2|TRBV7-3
TGTGCCAGCAGCTTAACGGCGACTAGCTGGGGCACAGATACGCAGTATTTT
CASSLTATSWGTDTQYF
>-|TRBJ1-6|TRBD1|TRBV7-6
TGTGCCAGCAGCCCCGGGACAGGGGATATTAATTCACCCCTCCACTTT
CASSPGTGDINSPLHF
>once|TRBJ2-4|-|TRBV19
TGTGCCAGTAGTATGGGCAGCCAAATAGCCAAAAACATTCAGTACTTC
CASSMGSQIAKNIQYF
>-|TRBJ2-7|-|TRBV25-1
TGTGCCAGCAGTAGGGCCGGGGATCCCTACGAGCAGTACTTC
CASSRAGDPYEQYF
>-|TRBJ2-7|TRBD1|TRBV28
TGTGCCAGCAGGGACAGGGATCTCTACGAGCAGTACTTC
CASRDRDLYEQYF
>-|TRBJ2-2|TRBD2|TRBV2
TGTGCCAGCAGCCCTCGAGCGGGGGGAGTGGGCGGGGAGCTGTTTTTT
CASSPRAGGVGGELFF
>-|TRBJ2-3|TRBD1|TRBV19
TGTGCCAGTACCCTGACAGGGGGCGCAAGCACAGATACGCAGTATTTT
CASTLTGGASTDTQYF
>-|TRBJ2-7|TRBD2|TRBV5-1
TGCGCCAGCAGCTTGCTAGCGGGGGGGTCCACCTACGAGCAGTACTTC
CASSLLAGGSTYEQYF
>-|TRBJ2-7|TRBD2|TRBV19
TGTGCCAGTACGCCTGCGGCTAGCGGGTTCTACGAGCAGTACTTC
CASTPAASGFYEQYF
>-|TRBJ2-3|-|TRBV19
TGTGCCAGTAGTATAGCCCAGGGACTGACGACAGATACGCAGTATTTT
CASSIAQGLTTDTQYF
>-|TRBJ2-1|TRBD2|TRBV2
TGTGCCAGCAGCGTCAAGACTAGCGGGGGCTATGAGCAGTTCTTC
CASSVKTSGGYEQFF
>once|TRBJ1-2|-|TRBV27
TGTGCCAGCAGTTTATCCTACTCGACAGCACCTAACTATGGCTACACCTTC
CASSLSYSTAPNYGYTF
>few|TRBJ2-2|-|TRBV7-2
TGTGCCAGCAGCTTATCTGTTCGGGATCTTGCCGGGGAGCTGTTTTTT
CASSLSVRDLAGELFF
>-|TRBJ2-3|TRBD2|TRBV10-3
TGTGCCACTACTAGCGGGAGTAGGGGCACAGATACGCAGTATTTT
CATTSGSRGTDTQYF
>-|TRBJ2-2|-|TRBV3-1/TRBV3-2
TGTGCCAGCAGCCAAGGAGAGCTGGACACCGGGGAGCTGTTTTTT
CASSQGELDTGELFF
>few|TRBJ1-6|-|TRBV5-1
TGCGCCAGCAGCCTCGGAGGGACGCAGAATTCACCCCTCCACTTT
CASSLGGTQNSPLHF
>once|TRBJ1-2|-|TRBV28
TGTGCCAGCAGCCTCCCGCGGAGTGGCTACACCTTC
CASSLPRSGYTF
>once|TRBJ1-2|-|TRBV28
TGTGCCAGCAGTGCAAGAGGCAACTATGGCTACACCTTC
CASSARGNYGYTF
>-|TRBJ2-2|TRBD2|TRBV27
TGTGCCAGCAGTCCAGCCTTGTGGGGACTAGCGAACACCGGGGAGCTGTTTTTT
CASSPALWGLANTGELFF
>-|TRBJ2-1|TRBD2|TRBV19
TGTGCCAGTACCGGAGGCGGGAGCTCCTACAATGAGCAGTTCTTC
CASTGGGSSYNEQFF
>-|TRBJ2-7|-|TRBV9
TGTGCCAGCAGCGTAGCTGCCGAGTACGAGCAGTACTTC
CASSVAAEYEQYF